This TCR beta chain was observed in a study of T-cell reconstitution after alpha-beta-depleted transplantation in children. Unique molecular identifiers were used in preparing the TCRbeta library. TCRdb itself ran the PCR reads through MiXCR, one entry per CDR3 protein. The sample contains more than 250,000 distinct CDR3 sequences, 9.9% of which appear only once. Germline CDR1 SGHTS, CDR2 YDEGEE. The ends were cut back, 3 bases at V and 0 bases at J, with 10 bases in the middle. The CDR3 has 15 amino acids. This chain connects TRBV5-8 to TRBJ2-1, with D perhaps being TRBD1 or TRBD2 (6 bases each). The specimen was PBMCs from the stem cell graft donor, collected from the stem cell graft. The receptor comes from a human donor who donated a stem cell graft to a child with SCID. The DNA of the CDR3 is TGTGCCAGCAGCTACAGGGAGGACTCCTACAATGAGCAGTTCTTC. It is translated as CASSYREDSYNEQFF. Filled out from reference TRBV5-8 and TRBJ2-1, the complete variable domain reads EAGVTQSPTHLIKTRGQQATLRCSPISGHTSVYWYQQALGLGLQFLLWYDEGEERNRGNFPPRFSGRQFPNYSSELNVNALELEDSALYLCASSYREDSYNEQFFGPGTRLTVL.